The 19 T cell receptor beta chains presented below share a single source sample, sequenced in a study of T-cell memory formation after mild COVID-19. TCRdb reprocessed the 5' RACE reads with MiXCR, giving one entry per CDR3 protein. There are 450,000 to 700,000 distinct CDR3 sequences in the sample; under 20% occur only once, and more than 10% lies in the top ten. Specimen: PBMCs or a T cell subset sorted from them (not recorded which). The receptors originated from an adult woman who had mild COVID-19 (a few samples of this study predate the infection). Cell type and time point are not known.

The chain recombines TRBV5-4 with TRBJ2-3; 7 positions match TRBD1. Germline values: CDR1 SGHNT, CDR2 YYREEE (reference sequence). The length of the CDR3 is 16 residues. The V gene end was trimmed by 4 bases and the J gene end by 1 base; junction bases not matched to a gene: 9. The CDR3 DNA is TGTGCCAGCAGCGGACAGGTTTCGTACGGCACAGATACGCAGTATTTT. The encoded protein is CASSGQVSYGTDTQYF.

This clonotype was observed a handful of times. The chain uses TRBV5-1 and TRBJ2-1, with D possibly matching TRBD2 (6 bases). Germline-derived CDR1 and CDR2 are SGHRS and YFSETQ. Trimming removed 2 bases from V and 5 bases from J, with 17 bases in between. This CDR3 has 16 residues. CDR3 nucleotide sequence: TGCGCCAGCAGCTTTCCTCGGGACTCGCCCCACAATGAGCAGTTCTTC. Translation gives CASSFPRDSPHNEQFF.

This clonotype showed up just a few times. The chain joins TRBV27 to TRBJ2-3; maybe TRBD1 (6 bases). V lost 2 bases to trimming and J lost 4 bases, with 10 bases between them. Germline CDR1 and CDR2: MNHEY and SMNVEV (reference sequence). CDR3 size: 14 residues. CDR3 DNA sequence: TGTGCCAGCAGTTTAGTGAAGGGGGCAGATACGCAGTATTTT. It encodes CASSLVKGADTQYF.

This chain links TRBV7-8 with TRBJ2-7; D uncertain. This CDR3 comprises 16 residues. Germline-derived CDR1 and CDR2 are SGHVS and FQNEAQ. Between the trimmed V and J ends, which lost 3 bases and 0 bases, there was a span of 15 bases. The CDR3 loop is CASSFRAGFYSYEQYF. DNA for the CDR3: TGTGCCAGCAGCTTTCGGGCAGGATTCTACTCCTACGAGCAGTACTTC.

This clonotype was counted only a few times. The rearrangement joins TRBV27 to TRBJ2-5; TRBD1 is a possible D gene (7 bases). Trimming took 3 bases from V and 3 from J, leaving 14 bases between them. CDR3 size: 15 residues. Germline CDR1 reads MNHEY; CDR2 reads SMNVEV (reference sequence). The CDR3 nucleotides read TGTGCCAGCAGTTTCGGCGGGACAGATAAAGAGACCCAGTACTTC. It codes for CASSFGGTDKETQYF.

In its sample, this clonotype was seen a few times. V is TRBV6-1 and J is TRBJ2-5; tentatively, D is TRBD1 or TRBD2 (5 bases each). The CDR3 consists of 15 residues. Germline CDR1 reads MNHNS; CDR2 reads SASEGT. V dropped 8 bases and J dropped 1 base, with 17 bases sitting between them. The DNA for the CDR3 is TGTGCCAGCTCCGTCACTAGGGGTGCCCAAGAGACCCAGTACTTC. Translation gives CASSVTRGAQETQYF.

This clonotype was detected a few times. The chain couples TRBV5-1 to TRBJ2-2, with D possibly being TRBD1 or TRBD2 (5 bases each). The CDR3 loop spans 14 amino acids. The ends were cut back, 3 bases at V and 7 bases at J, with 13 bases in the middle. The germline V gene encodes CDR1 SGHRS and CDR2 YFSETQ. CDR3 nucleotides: TGCGCCAGCAGCTCTACATGGGGGATCGGGGAGCTGTTTTTT. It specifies CASSSTWGIGELFF.

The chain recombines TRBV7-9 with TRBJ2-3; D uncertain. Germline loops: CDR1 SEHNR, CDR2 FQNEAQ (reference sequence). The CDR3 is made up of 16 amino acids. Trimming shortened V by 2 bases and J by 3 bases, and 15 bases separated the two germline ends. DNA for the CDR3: TGTGCCAGCAGCTTATTAACGGCGTCGGTGACAGATACGCAGTATTTT. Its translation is CASSLLTASVTDTQYF.

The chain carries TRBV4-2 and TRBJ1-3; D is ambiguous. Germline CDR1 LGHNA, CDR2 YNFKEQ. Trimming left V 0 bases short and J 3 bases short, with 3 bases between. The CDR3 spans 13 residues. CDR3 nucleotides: TGTGCCAGCAGCCAAGACTTTGGAAACACCATATATTTT. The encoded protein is CASSQDFGNTIYF.

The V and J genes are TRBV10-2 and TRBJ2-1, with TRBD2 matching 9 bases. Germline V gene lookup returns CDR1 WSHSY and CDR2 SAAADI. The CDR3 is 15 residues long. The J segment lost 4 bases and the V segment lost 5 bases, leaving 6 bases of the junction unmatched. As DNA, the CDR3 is TGCGCCAGCAGTCATAGCGGGGGTCTTTACAATGAGCAGTTCTTC. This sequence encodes CASSHSGGLYNEQFF.

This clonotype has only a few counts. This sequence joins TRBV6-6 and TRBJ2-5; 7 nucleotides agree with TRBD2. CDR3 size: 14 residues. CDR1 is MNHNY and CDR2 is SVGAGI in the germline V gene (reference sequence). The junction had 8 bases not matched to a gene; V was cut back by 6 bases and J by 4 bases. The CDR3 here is CASRAGGEGETQYF. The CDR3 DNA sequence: TGTGCCAGCAGGGCCGGAGGGGAGGGAGAGACCCAGTACTTC.

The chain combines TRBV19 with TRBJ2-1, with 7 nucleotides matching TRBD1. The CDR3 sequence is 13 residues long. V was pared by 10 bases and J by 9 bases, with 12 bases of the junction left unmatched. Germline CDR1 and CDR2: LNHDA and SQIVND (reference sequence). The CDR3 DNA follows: TGTGCCACGTACAGGGGCCCTCCCGGTGAGCAGTTCTTC. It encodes CATYRGPPGEQFF.

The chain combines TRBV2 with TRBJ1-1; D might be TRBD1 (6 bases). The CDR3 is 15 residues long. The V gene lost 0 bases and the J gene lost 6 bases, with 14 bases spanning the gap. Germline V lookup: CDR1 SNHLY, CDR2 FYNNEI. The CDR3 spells CASSEAPQGVAEAFF. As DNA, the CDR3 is TGTGCCAGCAGTGAAGCGCCACAGGGCGTCGCTGAAGCTTTCTTT.

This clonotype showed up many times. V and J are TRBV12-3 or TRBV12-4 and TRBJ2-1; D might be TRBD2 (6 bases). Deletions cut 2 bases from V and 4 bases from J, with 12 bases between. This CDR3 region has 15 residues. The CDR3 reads CASSLSAGLYNEQFF. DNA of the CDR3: TGTGCCAGCAGTTTATCTGCGGGGTTATACAATGAGCAGTTCTTC.

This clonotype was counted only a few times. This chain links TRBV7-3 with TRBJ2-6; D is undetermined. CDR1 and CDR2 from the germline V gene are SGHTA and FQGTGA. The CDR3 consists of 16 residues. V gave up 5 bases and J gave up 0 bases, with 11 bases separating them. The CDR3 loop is CASSPRPGSGANVLTF. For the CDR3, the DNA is TGTGCCAGCAGCCCACGGCCCGGCTCTGGGGCCAACGTCCTGACTTTC. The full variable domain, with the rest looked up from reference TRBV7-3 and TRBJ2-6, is GAGVSQTPSNKVTEKGKYVELRCDPISGHTALYWYRQSLGQGPEFLIYFQGTGAADDSGLPNDRFFAVRPEGSVSTLKIQRTERGDSAVYLCASSPRPGSGANVLTFGAGSRLTVL.

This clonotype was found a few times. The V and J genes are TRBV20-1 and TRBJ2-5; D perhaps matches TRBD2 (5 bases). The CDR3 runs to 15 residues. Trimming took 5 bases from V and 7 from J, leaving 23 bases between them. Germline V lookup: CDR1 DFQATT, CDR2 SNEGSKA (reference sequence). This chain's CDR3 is CSAFADSSTVRTQYF. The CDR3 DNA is TGCAGTGCTTTTGCAGACTCTAGCACTGTCAGGACCCAGTACTTC.

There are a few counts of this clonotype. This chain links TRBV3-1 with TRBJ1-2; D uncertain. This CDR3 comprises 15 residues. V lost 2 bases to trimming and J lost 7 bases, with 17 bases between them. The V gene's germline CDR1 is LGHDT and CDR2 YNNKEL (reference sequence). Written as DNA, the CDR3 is TGTGCCAGCAGCCAAACGGCCCCGAAGGGCTCTGGCTACACCTTC. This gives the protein CASSQTAPKGSGYTF.

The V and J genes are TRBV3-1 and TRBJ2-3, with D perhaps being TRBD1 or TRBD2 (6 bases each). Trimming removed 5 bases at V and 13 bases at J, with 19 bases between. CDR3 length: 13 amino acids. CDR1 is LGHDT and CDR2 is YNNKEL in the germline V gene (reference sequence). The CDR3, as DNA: TGTGCCAGCAGCTTACTTGACGGGGGCTCCGAGTATTTT. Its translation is CASSLLDGGSEYF.

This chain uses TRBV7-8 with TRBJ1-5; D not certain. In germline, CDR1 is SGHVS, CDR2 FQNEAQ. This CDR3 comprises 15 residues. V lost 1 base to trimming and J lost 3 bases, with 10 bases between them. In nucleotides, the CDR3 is TGTGCCAGCAGCTTAGGTACCGTATACAATCAGCCCCAGCATTTT. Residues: CASSLGTVYNQPQHF. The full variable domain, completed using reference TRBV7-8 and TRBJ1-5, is GAGVSQSPRYKVAKRGQDVALRCDPISGHVSLFWYQQALGQGPEFLTYFQNEAQLDKSGLPSDRFFAERPEGSVSTLKIQRTQQEDSAVYLCASSLGTVYNQPQHFGDGTRLSIL.